This paragraph covers one T cell receptor beta chain sequence. Its target is unknown. Other DNA sequences in this specimen translate into the identical CDR3. This entry comes from a study of T cell responses to AZD1222 COVID-19 vaccine. Study as a whole: Second-dose timings of about 4 or about 12 weeks were pooled.

Broader study findings: Just 5 to 7 AZD1222 recipients were seropositive at baseline. After the peak T cell response, and only then, were repertoires sampled. There were mostly white British donors and more females than males, and clonal diversity was possibly underestimated.

Here immunoSEQ multiplex PCR was the method, and the copy in TCRdb shows in-frame clones only, minus some. This sample yields roughly 180,000 clones, of which around 93% are seen a single time; approximately 1.9% belongs to the top ten. From germline, CDR1 is MDHEN and CDR2 SYDVKM. V dropped 1 base and J dropped 0 bases, with 4 bases sitting between them. The CDR3 runs to 13 residues. This chain joins TRBV28 and TRBJ2-7; D is unclear. The sequence came from an adult in good health. The sample in question was peripheral blood, obtained on day 0 of AZD1222 vaccination. As DNA, the CDR3 is TGTGCCAGCAGTTTATTAGGCTCCTACGAGCAGTACTTC. Translating it yields CASSLLGSYEQYF.